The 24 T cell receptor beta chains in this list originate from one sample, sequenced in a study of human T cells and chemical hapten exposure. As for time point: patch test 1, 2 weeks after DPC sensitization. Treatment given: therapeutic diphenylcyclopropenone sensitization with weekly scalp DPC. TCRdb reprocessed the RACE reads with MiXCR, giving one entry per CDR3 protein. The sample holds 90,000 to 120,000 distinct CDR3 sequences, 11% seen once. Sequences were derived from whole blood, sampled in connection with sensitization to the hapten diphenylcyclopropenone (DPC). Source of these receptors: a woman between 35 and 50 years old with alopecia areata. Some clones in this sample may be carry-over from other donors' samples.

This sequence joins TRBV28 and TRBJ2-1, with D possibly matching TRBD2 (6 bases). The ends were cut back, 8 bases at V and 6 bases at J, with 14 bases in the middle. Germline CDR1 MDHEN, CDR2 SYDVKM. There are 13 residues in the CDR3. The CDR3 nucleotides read TGTGCCAGCCGCAGGGTAGCGGTCAATGAGCAGTTCTTC. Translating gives CASRRVAVNEQFF.

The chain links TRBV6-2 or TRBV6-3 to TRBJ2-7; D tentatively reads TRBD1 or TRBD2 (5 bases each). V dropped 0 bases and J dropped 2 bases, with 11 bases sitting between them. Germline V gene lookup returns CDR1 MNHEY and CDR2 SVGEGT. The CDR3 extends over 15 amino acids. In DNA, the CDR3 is TGTGCCAGCAGTTACTCTGAGGGGACCACCTACGAGCAGTACTTC. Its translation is CASSYSEGTTYEQYF.

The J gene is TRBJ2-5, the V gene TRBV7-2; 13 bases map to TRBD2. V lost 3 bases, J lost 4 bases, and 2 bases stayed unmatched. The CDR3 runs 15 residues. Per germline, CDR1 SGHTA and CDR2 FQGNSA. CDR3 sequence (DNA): TGTGCCAGCAGCTTGACTAGCGGGGGGCGAGAGACCCAGTACTTC. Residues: CASSLTSGGRETQYF.

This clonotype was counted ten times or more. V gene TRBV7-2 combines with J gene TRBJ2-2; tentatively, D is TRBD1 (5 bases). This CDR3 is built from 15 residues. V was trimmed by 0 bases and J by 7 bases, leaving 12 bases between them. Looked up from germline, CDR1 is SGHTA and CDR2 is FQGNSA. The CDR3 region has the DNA TGTGCCAGCAGCTTAGCGCAGGGAAACGGCGGGGAGCTGTTTTTT. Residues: CASSLAQGNGGELFF. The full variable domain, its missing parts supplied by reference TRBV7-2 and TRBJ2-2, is GAGVSQSPSNKVTEKGKDVELRCDPISGHTALYWYRQSLGQGLEFLIYFQGNSAPDKSGLPSDRFSAERTGGSVSTLTIQRTQQEDSAVYLCASSLAQGNGGELFFGEGSRLTVL.

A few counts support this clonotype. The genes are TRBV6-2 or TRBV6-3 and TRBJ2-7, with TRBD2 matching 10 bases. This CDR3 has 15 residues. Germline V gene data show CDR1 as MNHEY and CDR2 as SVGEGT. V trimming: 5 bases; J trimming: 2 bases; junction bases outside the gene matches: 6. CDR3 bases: TGTGCCAGCAGTCTCTCTAGCGGGAGTCCCTACGAGCAGTACTTC. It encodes CASSLSSGSPYEQYF.

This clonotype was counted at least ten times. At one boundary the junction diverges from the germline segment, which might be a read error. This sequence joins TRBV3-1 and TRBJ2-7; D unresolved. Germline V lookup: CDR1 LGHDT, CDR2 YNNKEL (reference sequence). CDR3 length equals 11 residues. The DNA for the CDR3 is TGTGCCAGCAGTCAAGCCTACGAGCAGTACTTC. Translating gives CASSQAYEQYF.

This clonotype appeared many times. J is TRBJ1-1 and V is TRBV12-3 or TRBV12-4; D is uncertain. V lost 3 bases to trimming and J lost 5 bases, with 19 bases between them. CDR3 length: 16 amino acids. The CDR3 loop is CASSFSGFAGPTEAFF. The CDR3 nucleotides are TGTGCCAGCAGTTTTTCCGGGTTCGCTGGGCCAACTGAAGCTTTCTTT.

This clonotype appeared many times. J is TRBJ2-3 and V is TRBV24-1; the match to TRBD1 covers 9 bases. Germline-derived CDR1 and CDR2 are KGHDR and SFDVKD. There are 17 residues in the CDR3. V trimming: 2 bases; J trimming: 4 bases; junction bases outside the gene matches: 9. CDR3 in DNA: TGTGCCACCAGTGATTGGCTTGAGGGACAGGGAGCAGATACGCAGTATTTT. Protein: CATSDWLEGQGADTQYF.

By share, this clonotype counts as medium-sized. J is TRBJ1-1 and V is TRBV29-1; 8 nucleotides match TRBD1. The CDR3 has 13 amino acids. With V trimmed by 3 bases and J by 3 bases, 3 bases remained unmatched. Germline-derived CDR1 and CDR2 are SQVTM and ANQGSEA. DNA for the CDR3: TGCAGCGTTGACACAGGGGGGTACACTGAAGCTTTCTTT. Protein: CSVDTGGYTEAFF.

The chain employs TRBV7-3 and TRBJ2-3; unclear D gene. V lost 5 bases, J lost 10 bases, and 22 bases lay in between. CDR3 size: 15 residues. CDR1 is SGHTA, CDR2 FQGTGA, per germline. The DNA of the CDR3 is TGTGCCAGCAGCCCACCGGGCCCCCTAGGACGTCCGCAGTATTTT. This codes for CASSPPGPLGRPQYF.

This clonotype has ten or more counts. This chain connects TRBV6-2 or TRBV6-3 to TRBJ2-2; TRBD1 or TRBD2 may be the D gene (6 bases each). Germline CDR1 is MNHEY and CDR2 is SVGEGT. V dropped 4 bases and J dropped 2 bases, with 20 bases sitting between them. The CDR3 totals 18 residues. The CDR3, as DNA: TGTGCCAGCAGTTCCCAACGGAGGGGGGACTTCAACACCGGGGAGCTGTTTTTT. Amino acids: CASSSQRRGDFNTGELFF.

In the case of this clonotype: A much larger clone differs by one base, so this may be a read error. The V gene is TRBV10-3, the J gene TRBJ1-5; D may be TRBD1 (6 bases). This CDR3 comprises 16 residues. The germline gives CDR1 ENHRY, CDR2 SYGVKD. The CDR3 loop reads CAICESGLTGNQPQHF. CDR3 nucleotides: TGTGCCATCTGTGAATCGGGTCTGACAGGTAATCAGCCCCAGCATTTT.

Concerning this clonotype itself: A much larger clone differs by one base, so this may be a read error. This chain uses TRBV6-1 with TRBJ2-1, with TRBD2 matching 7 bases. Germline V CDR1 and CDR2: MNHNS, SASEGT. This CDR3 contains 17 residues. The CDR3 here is CASSELAGGGGNNEQLF. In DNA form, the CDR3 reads TGTGCCAGCAGTGAATTGGCCGGCGGCGGGGGTAACAATGAGCAGTTGTTC.

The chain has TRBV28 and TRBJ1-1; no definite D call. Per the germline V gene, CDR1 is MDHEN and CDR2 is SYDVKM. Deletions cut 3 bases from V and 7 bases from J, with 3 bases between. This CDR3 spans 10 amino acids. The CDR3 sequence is CASSFREAFF. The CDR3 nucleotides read TGTGCCAGCAGTTTCCGTGAAGCTTTCTTT.

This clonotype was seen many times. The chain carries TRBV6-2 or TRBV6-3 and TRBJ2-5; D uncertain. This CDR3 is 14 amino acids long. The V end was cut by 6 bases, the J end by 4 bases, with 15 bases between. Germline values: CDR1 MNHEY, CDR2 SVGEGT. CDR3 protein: CASSPGLVGETQYF. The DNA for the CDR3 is TGTGCCAGCAGCCCCGGGCTAGTCGGAGAGACCCAGTACTTC.

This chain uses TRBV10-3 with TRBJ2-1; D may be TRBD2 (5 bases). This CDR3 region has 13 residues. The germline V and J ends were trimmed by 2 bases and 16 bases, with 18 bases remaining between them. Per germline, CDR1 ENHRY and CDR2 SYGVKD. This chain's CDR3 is CAISEPDSLRGFF. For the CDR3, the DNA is TGTGCCATCAGTGAGCCGGACTCCCTCCGGGGATTCTTC.

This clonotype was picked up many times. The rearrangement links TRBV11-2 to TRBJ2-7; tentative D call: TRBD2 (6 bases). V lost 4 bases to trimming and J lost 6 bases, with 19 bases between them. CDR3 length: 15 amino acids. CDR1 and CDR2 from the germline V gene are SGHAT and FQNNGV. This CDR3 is CASSSSGGDLREQYF. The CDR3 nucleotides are TGTGCCAGCAGCTCATCTGGAGGGGACCTGCGCGAGCAGTACTTC.

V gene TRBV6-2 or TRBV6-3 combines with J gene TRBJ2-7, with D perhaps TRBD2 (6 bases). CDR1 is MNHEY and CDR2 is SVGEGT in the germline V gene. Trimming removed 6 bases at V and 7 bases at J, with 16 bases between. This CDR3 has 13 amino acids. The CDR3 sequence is CASRPVGAGEQYF. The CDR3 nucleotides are TGTGCCAGCAGACCCGTCGGGGCGGGAGAGCAGTACTTC.

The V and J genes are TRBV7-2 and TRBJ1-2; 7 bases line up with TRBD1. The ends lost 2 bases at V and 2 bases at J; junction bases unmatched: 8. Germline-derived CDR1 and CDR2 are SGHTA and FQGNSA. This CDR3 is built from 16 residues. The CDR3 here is CASSLPTLTGNYGYTF. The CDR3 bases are TGTGCCAGCAGCTTACCCACCTTGACAGGGAACTATGGCTACACCTTC.

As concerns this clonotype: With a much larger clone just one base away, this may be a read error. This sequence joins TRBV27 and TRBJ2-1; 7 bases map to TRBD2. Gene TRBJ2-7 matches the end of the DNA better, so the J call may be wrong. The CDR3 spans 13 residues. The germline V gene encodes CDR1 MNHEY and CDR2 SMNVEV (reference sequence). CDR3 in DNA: TGTGCCAGCAGTCCACTAGCGCGGAATGAGCAGTACTTC. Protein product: CASSPLARNEQYF.

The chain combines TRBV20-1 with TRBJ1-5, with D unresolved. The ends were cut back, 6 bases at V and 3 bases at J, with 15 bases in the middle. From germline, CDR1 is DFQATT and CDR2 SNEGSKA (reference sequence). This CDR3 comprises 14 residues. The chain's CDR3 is CSAPLPADNQPQHF. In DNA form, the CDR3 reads TGCAGTGCCCCCCTGCCAGCGGACAATCAGCCCCAGCATTTT.

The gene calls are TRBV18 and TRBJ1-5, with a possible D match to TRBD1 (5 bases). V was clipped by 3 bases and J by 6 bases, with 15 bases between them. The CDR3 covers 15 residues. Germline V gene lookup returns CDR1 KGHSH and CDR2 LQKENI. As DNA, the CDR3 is TGTGCCAGCTCACCTAACACGGGGGGTGGTCAGCCCCAGCATTTT. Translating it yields CASSPNTGGGQPQHF.

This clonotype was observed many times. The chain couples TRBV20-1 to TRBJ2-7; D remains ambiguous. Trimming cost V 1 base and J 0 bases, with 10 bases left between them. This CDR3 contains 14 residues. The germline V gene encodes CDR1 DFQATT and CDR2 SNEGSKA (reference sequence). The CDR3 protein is CSARVIQNSYEQYF. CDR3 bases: TGCAGTGCTAGAGTCATACAGAACTCCTACGAGCAGTACTTC.

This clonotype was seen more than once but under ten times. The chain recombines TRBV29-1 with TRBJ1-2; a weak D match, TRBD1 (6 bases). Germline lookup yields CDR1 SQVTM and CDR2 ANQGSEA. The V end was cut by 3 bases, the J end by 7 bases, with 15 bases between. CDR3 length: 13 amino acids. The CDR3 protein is CSVEMDGGPGYTF. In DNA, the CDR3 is TGCAGCGTTGAGATGGATGGGGGGCCTGGCTACACCTTC.